This TCR beta chain was identified in a study of post-analysis software for immune sequencing data. Looking at the study overall: Recorded disease courses covered relapsing-remitting, secondary progressive and progressive-relapsing multiple sclerosis. Some patients had no subtype annotation.

TCR beta libraries were prepared from cDNA with unique molecular identifiers. TCRdb redid the calling of the PCR reads with MiXCR, one entry per CDR3 protein. Among just over 250,000 distinct CDR3 sequences listed, approximately 34% were seen once. The study, taken as a whole, reports: With TRBV5-6, TRBV5-1 and TRBV20-1 included, about 5 TRBV segments were more frequent in patients than in controls. F measure grouped same-batch samples tightly together.

This clonotype turned up a few times. Its antigen is unknown. Germline CDR1 reads DFQATT; CDR2 reads SNEGSKA (reference sequence). V lost 1 base, J lost 10 bases, and 17 bases lay in between. The CDR3 runs to 15 residues. The sequencing input was blood. The clonotype comes from a girl aged 10-17 years with multiple sclerosis. The chain couples TRBV20-1 to TRBJ1-6; D is possibly TRBD1 (6 bases). The CDR3 bases are TGCAGTGCTAGAGGCCCAAACAGGGTAGGGTCACCCCTCCACTTT. Protein product: CSARGPNRVGSPLHF.